The clone carrying this T cell receptor beta chain was observed a few times. What it binds is not known. Clones were sequenced by immunoSEQ multiplex PCR, and TCRdb holds only the in-frame ones, with some missing. In the table there are over 200,000 clones, roughly 87% of which are singletons. The donors were in the approximately 110-subject validation cohort; that cohort was separate from the roughly 700-subject first cohort. This sample is part of a study of cytomegalovirus exposure and HLA in healthy donors. Study-wide context: The 600 to 800 first-cohort repertoires shared a platform with the approximately 120 validation repertoires, as reported in a later analysis.

Study-wide points: Cytomegalovirus association was listed for about 170 TCR beta chains. The TCR clusters that emerged in the first cohort tended, a later analysis found, to co-occur in the approximately 130 validation repertoires.

The CDR3 length is 15 residues. CDR1 and CDR2 (germline): MNHNS, SASEGT. V lost 2 bases to trimming and J lost 9 bases; unmatched junction nucleotides: 12. The sample was PBMCs. This chain connects TRBV6-1 to TRBJ2-7; 8 bases map to TRBD2. The receptor's source is a woman younger than 35 in good health and CMV-seropositive. CDR3 DNA sequence: TGTGCCAGCAGTGAACATTTGAGGACTAGCTGGGGGCAGTACTTC. Its translation: CASSEHLRTSWGQYF.